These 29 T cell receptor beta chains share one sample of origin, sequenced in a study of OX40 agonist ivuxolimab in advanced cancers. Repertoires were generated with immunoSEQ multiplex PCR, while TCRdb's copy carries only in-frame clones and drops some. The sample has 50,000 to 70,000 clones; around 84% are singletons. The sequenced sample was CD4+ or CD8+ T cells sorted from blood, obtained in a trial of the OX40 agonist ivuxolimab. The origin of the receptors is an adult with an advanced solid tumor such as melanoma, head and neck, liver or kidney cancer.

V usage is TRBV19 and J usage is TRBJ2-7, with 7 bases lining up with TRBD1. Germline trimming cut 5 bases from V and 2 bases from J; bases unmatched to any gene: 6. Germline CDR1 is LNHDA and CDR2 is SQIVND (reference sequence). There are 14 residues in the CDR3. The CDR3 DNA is TGTGCCAGTAGTCCCCGGGACAGAACCTACGAGCAGTACTTC. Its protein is CASSPRDRTYEQYF.

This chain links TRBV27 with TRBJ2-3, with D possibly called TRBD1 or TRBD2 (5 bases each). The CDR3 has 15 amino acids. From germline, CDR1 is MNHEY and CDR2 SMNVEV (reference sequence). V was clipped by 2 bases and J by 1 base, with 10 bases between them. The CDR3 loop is CASSLPGAGTDTQYF. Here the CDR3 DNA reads TGTGCCAGCAGTTTACCCGGGGCGGGCACAGATACGCAGTATTTT.

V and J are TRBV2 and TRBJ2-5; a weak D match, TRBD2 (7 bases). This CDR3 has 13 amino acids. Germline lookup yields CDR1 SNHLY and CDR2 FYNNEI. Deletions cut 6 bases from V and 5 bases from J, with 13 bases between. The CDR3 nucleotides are TGTGCCAGCAGGGGGGGGGCCGGGGAGACCCAGTACTTC. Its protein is CASRGGAGETQYF.

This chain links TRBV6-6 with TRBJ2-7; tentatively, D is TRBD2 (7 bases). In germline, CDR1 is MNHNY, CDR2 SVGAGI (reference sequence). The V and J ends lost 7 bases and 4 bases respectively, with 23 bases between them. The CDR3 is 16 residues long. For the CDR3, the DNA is TGTGCCAGCATCAGAGGGGGGGCGGCCCCCCTTTACGAGCAGTACTTC. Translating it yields CASIRGGAAPLYEQYF.

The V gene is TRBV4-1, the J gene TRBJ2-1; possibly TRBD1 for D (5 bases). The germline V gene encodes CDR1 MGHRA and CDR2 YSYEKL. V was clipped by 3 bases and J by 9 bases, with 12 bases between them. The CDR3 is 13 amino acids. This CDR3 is CASSHPDGAEQFF. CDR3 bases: TGCGCCAGCAGCCATCCAGATGGGGCTGAGCAGTTCTTC.

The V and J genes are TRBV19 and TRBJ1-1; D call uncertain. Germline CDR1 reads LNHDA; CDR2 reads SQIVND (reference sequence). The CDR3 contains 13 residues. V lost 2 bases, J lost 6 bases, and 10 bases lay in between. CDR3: CASSIRGTSEAFF. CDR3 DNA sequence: TGTGCCAGTAGTATACGAGGCACCTCTGAAGCTTTCTTT.

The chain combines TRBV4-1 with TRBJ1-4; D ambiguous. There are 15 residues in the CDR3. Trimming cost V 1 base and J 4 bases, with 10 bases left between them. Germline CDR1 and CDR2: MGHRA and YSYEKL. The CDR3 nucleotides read TGCGCCAGCAGCCAAGGACTCTTGAATAATGAAAAACTGTTTTTT. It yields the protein CASSQGLLNNEKLFF.

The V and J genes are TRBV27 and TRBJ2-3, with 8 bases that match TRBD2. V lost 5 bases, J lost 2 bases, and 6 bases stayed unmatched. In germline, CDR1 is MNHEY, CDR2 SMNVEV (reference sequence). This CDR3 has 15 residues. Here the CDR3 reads CASSLLADATDTQYF. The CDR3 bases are TGTGCCAGCAGTCTACTAGCGGACGCCACAGATACGCAGTATTTT.

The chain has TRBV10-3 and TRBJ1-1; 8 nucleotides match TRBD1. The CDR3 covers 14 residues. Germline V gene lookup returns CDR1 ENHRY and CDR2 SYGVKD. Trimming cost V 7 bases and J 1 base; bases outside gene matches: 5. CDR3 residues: CAITVGQENTEAFF. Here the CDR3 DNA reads TGTGCCATCACTGTGGGACAGGAGAACACTGAAGCTTTCTTT.

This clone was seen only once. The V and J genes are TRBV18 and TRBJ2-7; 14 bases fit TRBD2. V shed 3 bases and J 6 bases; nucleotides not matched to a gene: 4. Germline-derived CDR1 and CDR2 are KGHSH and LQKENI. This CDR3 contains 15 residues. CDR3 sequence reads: CASSPGLAGGIEQYF. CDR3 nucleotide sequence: TGTGCCAGCTCACCTGGACTAGCGGGGGGTATCGAGCAGTACTTC.

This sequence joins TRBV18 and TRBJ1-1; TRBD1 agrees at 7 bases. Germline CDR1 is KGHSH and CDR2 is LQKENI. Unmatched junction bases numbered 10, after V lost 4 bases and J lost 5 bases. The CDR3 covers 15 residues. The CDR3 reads CASSRTPGGGTEAFF. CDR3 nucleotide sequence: TGTGCCAGCTCACGTACTCCAGGGGGAGGGACTGAAGCTTTCTTT. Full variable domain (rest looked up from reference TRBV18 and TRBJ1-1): NAGVMQNPRHLVRRRGQEARLRCSPMKGHSHVYWYRQLPEEGLKFMVYLQKENIIDESGMPKERFSAEFPKEGPSILRIQQVVRGDSAAYFCASSRTPGGGTEAFFGQGTRLTVV.

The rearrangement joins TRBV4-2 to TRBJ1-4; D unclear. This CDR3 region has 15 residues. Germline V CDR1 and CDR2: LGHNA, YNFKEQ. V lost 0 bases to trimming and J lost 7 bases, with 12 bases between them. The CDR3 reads CASSQDRRELEKLFF. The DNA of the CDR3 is TGTGCCAGCAGCCAAGATAGACGGGAACTTGAAAAACTGTTTTTT.

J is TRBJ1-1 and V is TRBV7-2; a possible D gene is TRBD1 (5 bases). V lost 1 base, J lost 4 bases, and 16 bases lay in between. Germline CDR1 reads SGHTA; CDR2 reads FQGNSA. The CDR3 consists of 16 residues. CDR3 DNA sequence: TGTGCCAGCAGCTTAGAACGTTCTGGGACGGGCACTGAAGCTTTCTTT. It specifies CASSLERSGTGTEAFF.

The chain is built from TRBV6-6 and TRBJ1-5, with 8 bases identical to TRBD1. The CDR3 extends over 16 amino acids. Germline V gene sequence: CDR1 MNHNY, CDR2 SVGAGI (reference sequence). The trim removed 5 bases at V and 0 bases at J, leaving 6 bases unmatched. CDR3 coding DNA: TGTGCCAGCAGTCGACAGGGGATCTTTAGCAATCAGCCCCAGCATTTT. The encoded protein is CASSRQGIFSNQPQHF.

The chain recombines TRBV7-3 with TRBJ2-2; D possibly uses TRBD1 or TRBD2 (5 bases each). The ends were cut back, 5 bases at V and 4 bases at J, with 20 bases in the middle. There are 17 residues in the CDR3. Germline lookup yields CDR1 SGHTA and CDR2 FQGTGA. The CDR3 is CASSPYGTELITGELFF. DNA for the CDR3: TGTGCCAGCAGCCCTTACGGGACGGAGCTGATCACCGGGGAGCTGTTTTTT.

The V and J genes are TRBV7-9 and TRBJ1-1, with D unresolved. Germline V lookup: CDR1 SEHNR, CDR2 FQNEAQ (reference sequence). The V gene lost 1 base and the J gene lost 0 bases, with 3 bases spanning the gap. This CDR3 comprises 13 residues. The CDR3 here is CASSLDMNTEAFF. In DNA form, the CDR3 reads TGTGCCAGCAGCTTAGATATGAACACTGAAGCTTTCTTT.

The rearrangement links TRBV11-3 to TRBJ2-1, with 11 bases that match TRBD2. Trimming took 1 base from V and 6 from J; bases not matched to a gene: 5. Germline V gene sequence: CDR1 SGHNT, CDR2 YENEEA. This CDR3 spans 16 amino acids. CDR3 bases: TGTGCCAGCAGCTTAGTACTAGCGGGAGTCAGCAATGAGCAGTTCTTC. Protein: CASSLVLAGVSNEQFF.

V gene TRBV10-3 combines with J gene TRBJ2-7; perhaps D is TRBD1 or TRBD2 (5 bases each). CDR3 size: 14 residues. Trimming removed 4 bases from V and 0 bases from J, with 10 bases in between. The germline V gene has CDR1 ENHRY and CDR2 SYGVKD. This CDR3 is CAISAPGRSYEQYF. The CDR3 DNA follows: TGTGCCATCAGTGCCCCGGGGCGCTCCTACGAGCAGTACTTC.

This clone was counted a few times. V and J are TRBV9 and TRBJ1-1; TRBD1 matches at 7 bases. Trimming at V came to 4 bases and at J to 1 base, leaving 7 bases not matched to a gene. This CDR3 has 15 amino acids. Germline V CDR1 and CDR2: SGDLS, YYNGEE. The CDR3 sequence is CASSPGGDWNTEAFF. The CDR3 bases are TGTGCCAGCAGCCCAGGGGGTGACTGGAACACTGAAGCTTTCTTT.

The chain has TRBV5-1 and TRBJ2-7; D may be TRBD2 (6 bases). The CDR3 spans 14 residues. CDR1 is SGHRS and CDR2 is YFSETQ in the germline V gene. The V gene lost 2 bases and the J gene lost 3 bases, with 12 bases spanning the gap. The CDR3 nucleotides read TGCGCCAGCAGCTTAACTTGGACTAACTACGAGCAGTACTTC. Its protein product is CASSLTWTNYEQYF.

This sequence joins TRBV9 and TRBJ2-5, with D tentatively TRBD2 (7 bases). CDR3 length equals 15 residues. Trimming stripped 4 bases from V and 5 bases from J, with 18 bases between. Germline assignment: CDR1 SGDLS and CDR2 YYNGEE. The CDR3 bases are TGTGCCAGCAGCCCCCTGGGGGGGCCCAAGGAGACCCAGTACTTC. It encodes CASSPLGGPKETQYF.

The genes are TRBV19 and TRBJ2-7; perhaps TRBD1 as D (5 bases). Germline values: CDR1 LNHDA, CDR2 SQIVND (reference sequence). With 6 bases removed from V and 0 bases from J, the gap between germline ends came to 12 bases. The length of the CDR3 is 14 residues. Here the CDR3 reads CASSETVSSYEQYF. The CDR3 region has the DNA TGTGCCAGTAGCGAGACAGTTAGCTCCTACGAGCAGTACTTC.

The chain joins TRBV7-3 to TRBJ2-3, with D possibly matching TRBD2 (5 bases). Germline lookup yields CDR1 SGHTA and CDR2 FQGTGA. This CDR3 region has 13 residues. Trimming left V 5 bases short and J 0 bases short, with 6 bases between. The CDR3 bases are TGTGCCAGCAGCCTAGCTAGCACAGATACGCAGTATTTT. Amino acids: CASSLASTDTQYF.

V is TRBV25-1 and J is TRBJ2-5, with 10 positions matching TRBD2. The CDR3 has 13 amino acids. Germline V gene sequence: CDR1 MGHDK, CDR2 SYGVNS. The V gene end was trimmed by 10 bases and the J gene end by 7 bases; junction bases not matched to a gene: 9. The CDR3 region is CAKPSGGWGTQYF. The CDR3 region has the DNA TGTGCCAAACCTAGCGGGGGCTGGGGGACCCAGTACTTC. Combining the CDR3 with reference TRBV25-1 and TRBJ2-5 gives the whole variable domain EADIYQTPRYLVIGTGKKITLECSQTMGHDKMYWYQQDPGMELHLIHYSYGVNSTEKGDLSSESTVSRIRTEHFPLTLESARPSHTSQYLCAKPSGGWGTQYFGPGTRLLVL.

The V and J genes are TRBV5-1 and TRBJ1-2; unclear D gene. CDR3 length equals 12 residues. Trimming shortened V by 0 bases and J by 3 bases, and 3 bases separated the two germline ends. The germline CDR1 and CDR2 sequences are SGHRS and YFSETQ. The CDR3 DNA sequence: TGCGCCAGCAGCTTGGATTACTATGGCTACACCTTC. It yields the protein CASSLDYYGYTF.

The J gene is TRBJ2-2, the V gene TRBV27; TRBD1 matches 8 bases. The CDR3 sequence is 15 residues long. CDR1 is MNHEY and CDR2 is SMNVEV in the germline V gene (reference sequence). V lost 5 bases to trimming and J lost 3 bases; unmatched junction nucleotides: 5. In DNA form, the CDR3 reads TGTGCCAGCAGTAAAGACAGGGGCGACACCGGGGAGCTGTTTTTT. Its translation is CASSKDRGDTGELFF.

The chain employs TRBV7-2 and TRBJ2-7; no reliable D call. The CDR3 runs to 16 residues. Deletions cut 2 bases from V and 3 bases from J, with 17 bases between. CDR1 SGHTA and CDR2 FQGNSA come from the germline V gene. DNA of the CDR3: TGTGCCAGCAGCTTAAATTCACTTTCAACAGACTACGAGCAGTACTTC. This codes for CASSLNSLSTDYEQYF.

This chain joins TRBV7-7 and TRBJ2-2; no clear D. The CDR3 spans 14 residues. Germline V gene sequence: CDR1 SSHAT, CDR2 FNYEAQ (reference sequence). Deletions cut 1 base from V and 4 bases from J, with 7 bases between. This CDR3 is CASSLGSRTGELFF. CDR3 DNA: TGTGCCAGCAGCTTAGGGAGTCGCACCGGGGAGCTGTTTTTT.

CDR3: CASSLLPPGTAGGEETQYF. CDR3 nucleotides: TGTGCCAGCTCACTACTACCTCCGGGGACGGCAGGGGGTGAAGAGACCCAGTACTTC. The chain has TRBV18 and TRBJ2-5, with 7 bases lining up with TRBD1. Germline V gene lookup returns CDR1 KGHSH and CDR2 LQKENI. This CDR3 is built from 19 residues. J was trimmed by 3 bases and V by 4 bases; bases with no gene match: 20.